This is a list of T cell receptor beta chains from one sample in a study of tumor-infiltrating lymphocytes in localized non-small cell lung cancer. Using immunoSEQ multiplex PCR, the repertoire was profiled, and TCRdb retains in-frame clones only, with some absent. The sample consists of about 2,700 clones, roughly 60% of them appearing once. The specimen sequenced was uninvolved lung tissue not adjacent to the tumor. The origin of the receptors is a human donor with non-small cell lung cancer. The CDR3 runs from the conserved cysteine through the conserved F or W. Each record gives: V gene, D gene, CDR3 protein. A D gene is named only where the DNA matches it firmly.

V gene: TRBV9; D gene: -; CDR3 protein: CASNDGSGELFF
V gene: TRBV6-4; D gene: -; CDR3 protein: CASSDKSGANVLTF
V gene: TRBV4-2; D gene: TRBD1; CDR3 protein: CASSQDRGTGGYEQYF
V gene: TRBV5-1; D gene: -; CDR3 protein: CASSLGAARTDTQYF
V gene: TRBV4-1; D gene: -; CDR3 protein: CASSQGGLLTDTQYF
V gene: TRBV30; D gene: TRBD1; CDR3 protein: CAWSARWDREPYGYTF
V gene: TRBV7-8; D gene: -; CDR3 protein: CASSLGGVGEKLFF
V gene: TRBV7-8; D gene: -; CDR3 protein: CASSGGRSYNEQFF
V gene: TRBV28; D gene: TRBD1; CDR3 protein: CASSPLTGGVETQYF
V gene: TRBV5-1; D gene: TRBD1; CDR3 protein: CASSRGQVNEAFF
V gene: TRBV7-9; D gene: -; CDR3 protein: CASSGRISYEQYF
V gene: TRBV27; D gene: -; CDR3 protein: CAREGPNYGYTF
V gene: TRBV5-1; D gene: TRBD1; CDR3 protein: CASSVTGGEGTEAFF
V gene: TRBV29-1; D gene: TRBD1; CDR3 protein: CSVAQGERYEQYF
V gene: TRBV2; D gene: -; CDR3 protein: CASIRGPYGDQETQYF
V gene: TRBV5-4; D gene: -; CDR3 protein: CASSSSAPQETQYF
V gene: TRBV20-1; D gene: -; CDR3 protein: CSASAPSEAFF
V gene: TRBV11-2; D gene: -; CDR3 protein: CASSLSGHNYEQYF
V gene: TRBV7-8; D gene: TRBD2; CDR3 protein: CASSLSRLAARARDNEQFF
V gene: TRBV19; D gene: -; CDR3 protein: CASMARATDTQYF
V gene: TRBV15; D gene: TRBD1; CDR3 protein: CATSRTGGNQPQHF
V gene: TRBV9; D gene: -; CDR3 protein: CASSVGSSSSYGYTF
V gene: TRBV19; D gene: TRBD1; CDR3 protein: CASSIELNRGNTEAFF
V gene: TRBV7-6; D gene: -; CDR3 protein: CASSLRGASGPYEQYF